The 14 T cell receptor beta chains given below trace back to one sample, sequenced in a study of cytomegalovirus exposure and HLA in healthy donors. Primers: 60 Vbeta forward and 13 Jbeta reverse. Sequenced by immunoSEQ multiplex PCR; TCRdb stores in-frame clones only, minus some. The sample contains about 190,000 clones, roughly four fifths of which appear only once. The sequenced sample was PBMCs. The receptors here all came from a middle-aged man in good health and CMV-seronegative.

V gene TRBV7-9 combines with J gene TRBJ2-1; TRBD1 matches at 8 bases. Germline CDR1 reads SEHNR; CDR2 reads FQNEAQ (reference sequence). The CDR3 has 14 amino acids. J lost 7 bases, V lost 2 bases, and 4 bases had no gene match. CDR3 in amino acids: CASSLQGAQNEQFF. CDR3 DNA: TGTGCCAGCAGCTTACAGGGGGCGCAGAATGAGCAGTTCTTC.

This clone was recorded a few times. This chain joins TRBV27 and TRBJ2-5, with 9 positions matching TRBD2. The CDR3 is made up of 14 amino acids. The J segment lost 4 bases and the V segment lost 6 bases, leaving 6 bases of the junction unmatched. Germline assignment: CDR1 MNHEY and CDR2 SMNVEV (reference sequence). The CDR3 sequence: CASRAGGPGETQYF. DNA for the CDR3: TGTGCCAGCAGGGCGGGAGGGCCCGGAGAGACCCAGTACTTC.

The CDR3: CASSIAATSGSYEQYF. The CDR3 DNA is TGTGCCAGTAGTATAGCGGCTACTAGCGGGTCCTACGAGCAGTACTTC. The chain is built from TRBV19 and TRBJ2-7, with 9 bases matching TRBD2. CDR3 length: 16 residues. The junction had 5 bases not matched to a gene; V was cut back by 1 base and J by 1 base. Germline-derived CDR1 and CDR2 are LNHDA and SQIVND (reference sequence).

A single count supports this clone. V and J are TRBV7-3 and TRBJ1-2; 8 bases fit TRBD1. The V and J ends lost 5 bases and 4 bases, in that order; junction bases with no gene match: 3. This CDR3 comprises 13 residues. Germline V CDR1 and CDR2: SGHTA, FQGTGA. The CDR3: CASSLGTGYGYTF. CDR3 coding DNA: TGTGCCAGCAGCCTGGGGACAGGCTATGGCTACACCTTC. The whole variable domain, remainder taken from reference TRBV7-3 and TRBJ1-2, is GAGVSQTPSNKVTEKGKYVELRCDPISGHTALYWYRQSLGQGPEFLIYFQGTGAADDSGLPNDRFFAVRPEGSVSTLKIQRTERGDSAVYLCASSLGTGYGYTFGSGTRLTVV.

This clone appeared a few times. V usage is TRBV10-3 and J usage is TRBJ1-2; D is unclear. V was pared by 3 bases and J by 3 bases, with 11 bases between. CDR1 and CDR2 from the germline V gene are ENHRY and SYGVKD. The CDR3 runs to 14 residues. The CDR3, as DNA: TGTGCCATCAGTGATTTCGAGAAGTACTATGGCTACACCTTC. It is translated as CAISDFEKYYGYTF.

The CDR3 DNA sequence: TGTGCCAGTAGTTCCCCCTTCCGACAGGGTATCCACGAGCAGTACTTC. This encodes CASSSPFRQGIHEQYF. V gene TRBV19 combines with J gene TRBJ2-7; 7 nucleotides agree with TRBD1. J was trimmed by 5 bases and V by 5 bases; bases with no gene match: 15. The germline V gene encodes CDR1 LNHDA and CDR2 SQIVND (reference sequence). The CDR3 sequence is 16 residues long. The complete variable domain, with remaining parts taken from reference TRBV19 and TRBJ2-7, reads DGGITQSPKYLFRKEGQNVTLSCEQNLNHDAMYWYRQDPGQGLRLIYYSQIVNDFQKGDIAEGYSVSREKKESFPLTVTSAQKNPTAFYLCASSSPFRQGIHEQYFGPGTRLTVT.

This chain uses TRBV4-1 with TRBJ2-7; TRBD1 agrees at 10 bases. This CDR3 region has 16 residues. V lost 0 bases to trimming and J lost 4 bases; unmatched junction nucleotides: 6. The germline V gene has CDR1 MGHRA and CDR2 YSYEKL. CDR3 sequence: CASSQDYGTGEYEQYF. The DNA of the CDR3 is TGCGCCAGCAGCCAAGATTACGGGACAGGGGAATACGAGCAGTACTTC.

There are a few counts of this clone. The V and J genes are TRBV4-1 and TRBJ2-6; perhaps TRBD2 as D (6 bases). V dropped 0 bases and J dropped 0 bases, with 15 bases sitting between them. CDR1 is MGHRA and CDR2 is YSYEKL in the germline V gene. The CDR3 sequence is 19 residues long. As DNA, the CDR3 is TGCGCCAGCAGCCAAGATCAATTGGGACTGTACTCTGGGGCCAACGTCCTGACTTTC. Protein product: CASSQDQLGLYSGANVLTF.

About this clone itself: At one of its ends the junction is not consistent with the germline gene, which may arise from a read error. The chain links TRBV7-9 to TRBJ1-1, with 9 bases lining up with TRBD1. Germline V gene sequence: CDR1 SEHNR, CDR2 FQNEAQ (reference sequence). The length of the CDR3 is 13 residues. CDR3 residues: CSSSLGQGWQAFF. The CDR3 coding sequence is TGTTCCAGCAGCTTGGGACAGGGCTGGCAAGCTTTCTTT.

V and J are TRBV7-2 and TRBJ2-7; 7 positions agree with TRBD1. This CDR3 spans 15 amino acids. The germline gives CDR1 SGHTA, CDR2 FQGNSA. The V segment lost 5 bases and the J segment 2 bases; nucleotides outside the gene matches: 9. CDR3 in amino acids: CASSPSPQGTYEQYF. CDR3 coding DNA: TGTGCCAGCAGCCCAAGCCCACAGGGGACCTACGAGCAGTACTTC.

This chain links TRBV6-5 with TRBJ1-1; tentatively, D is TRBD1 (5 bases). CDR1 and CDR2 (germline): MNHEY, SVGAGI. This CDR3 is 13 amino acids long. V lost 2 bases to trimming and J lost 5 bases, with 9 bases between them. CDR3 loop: CASSYGGGTEAFF. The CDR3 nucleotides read TGTGCCAGCAGTTACGGGGGAGGGACTGAAGCTTTCTTT.

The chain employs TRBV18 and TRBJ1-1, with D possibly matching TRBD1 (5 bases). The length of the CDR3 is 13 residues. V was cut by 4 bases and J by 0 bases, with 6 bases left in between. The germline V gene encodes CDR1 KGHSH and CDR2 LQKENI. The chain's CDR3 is CASSQGLNTEAFF. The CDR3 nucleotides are TGTGCCAGCTCACAGGGGCTGAACACTGAAGCTTTCTTT.

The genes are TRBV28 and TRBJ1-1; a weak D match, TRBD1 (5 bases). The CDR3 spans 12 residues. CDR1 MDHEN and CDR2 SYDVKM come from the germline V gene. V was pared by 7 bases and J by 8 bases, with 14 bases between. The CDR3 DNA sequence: TGTGCCAGCACCGGGGGTTATTACGAAGCTTTCTTT. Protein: CASTGGYYEAFF.

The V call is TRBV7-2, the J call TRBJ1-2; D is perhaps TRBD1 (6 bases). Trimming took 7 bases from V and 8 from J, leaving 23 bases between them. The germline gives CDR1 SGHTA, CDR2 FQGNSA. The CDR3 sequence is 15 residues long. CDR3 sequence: CASIPSLEQGKGYTF. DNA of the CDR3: TGTGCCAGCATCCCGAGTTTGGAACAGGGAAAGGGCTACACCTTC.